These 21 T cell receptor beta chains were sequenced from one sample in a study of T cells in Graves' hyperthyroidism and ophthalmopathy. Amplified TCR beta CDR3 regions derived from RNA transcripts. Researchers ran a first-round RT-PCR on the TCR CDR3 using the HTBI primer set. TCRdb recomputed calls from the multiplex PCR reads with MiXCR, one row per CDR3 protein. Seen here are more than 350,000 distinct CDR3 sequences, roughly 15% observed once, and the top ten hold approximately 19%. Sequenced material: blood. The receptor set was obtained from a woman between 55 and 75 years old with Graves' ophthalmopathy.

This clonotype was seen many times. Sequence at one end of the junction differs from germline and may be a read error. As DNA, the CDR3 is TGTGCTAGCAGCTTAACCGGGGCCCACAAGGAGACCCAGTACTTC. Translated, it gives CASSLTGAHKETQYF. The rearrangement uses TRBV7-7 and TRBJ2-5; D may be TRBD1 or TRBD2 (5 bases each). This CDR3 has 15 amino acids. CDR1 is SSHAT, CDR2 FNYEAQ, per germline (reference sequence).

The V call is TRBV20-1, the J call TRBJ1-2; TRBD1 matches at 7 bases. The length of the CDR3 is 14 residues. In germline, CDR1 is DFQATT, CDR2 SNEGSKA (reference sequence). Trimming cost V 0 bases and J 6 bases; bases outside gene matches: 7. The DNA for the CDR3 is TGCAGTGCTAGAGATCCGGCAGGGGGACATGGCTACACCTTC. This sequence encodes CSARDPAGGHGYTF.

This clonotype was counted at least ten times. The chain uses TRBV11-1 and TRBJ2-1, with D unclear. Germline V lookup: CDR1 SGHAT, CDR2 FQDESV (reference sequence). The CDR3 has 15 residues. Between the trimmed V and J ends, which lost 5 bases and 9 bases, there was a span of 20 bases. CDR3 in DNA: TGTGCCAGCAGCGTCTTACCCGCCTCAAGGTTTGAGCAGTTCTTC. Encoded protein: CASSVLPASRFEQFF.

This clonotype came up a few times. V gene TRBV6-1 combines with J gene TRBJ2-3; no definite D call. The germline V and J ends were trimmed by 5 bases and 0 bases, with 12 bases remaining between them. Germline V gene sequence: CDR1 MNHNS, CDR2 SASEGT. The CDR3 consists of 15 residues. CDR3 amino acids: CASSYVQASTDTQYF. CDR3 coding DNA: TGTGCCAGCAGTTACGTCCAGGCTAGCACAGATACGCAGTATTTT.

This clonotype has just a few counts. Because the CDR3's place on the DNA is in doubt, the DNA is left out and the CDR3 is given as listed by TCRdb. V and J are TRBV6-5 and TRBJ2-2; no DNA check was done on the table's D call, TRBD1. Germline CDR1 reads MNHEY; CDR2 reads SVGAGI. With termini counted, the CDR3 has 14 amino acids. The chain's CDR3 is CASSLGMGGGELFF.

This clonotype was counted ten times or more. V is TRBV28 and J is TRBJ1-5; 8 nucleotides align to TRBD1. J gave up 2 bases and V 7 bases, and 19 bases lay outside the gene matches. CDR3 length equals 19 residues. Per germline, CDR1 MDHEN and CDR2 SYDVKM. CDR3 bases: TGTGCCAGCAAGGTCTTGCGCGGACAGGGCCATGGGGGCAATCAGCCCCAGCATTTT. Residues: CASKVLRGQGHGGNQPQHF. The full variable domain, completed using reference TRBV28 and TRBJ1-5, is DVKVTQSSRYLVKRTGEKVFLECVQDMDHENMFWYRQDPGLGLRLIYFSYDVKMKEKGDIPEGYSVSREKKERFSLILESASTNQTSMYLCASKVLRGQGHGGNQPQHFGDGTRLSIL.

This clonotype was found many times. This sequence joins TRBV3-1 and TRBJ2-3, with 9 bases aligning to TRBD2. CDR1 and CDR2 (germline): LGHDT, YNNKEL (reference sequence). Trimming at V came to 4 bases and at J to 6 bases, leaving 8 bases not matched to a gene. The CDR3 length is 15 residues. Here the CDR3 reads CASSRAGGQGDTQYF. CDR3 in DNA: TGTGCCAGCAGCCGAGCGGGAGGCCAGGGTGATACGCAGTATTTT.

This chain uses TRBV7-2 with TRBJ2-7; 9 bases are a match to TRBD1. CDR3 length: 16 residues. Germline V gives CDR1 SGHTA, CDR2 FQGNSA. The trim removed 4 bases at V and 0 bases at J, leaving 7 bases unmatched. The CDR3 DNA reads as TGTGCCAGCAGCTGGGCCGTGGGACAGGGCTCCTACGAGCAGTACTTC. Its protein product is CASSWAVGQGSYEQYF.

This clonotype was detected only a few times. This rearrangement joins TRBV5-1 to TRBJ2-2; 8 nucleotides agree with TRBD2. Germline V gene lookup returns CDR1 SGHRS and CDR2 YFSETQ. This CDR3 is built from 16 residues. Trimming at V came to 0 bases and at J to 4 bases, leaving 5 bases not matched to a gene. CDR3 bases: TGCGCCAGCAGCTTGGTGGCGGGAGGTATCACCGGGGAGCTGTTTTTT. This sequence encodes CASSLVAGGITGELFF.

The V and J genes are TRBV27 and TRBJ2-2; 13 nucleotides line up with TRBD2. The CDR3 is 20 amino acids. CDR1 MNHEY and CDR2 SMNVEV come from the germline V gene (reference sequence). The ends lost 6 bases at V and 6 bases at J; junction bases unmatched: 19. The CDR3: CASSTSRTSGRSVWPGELFF. The CDR3 nucleotides are TGTGCCAGCAGCACCTCCCGGACTAGCGGGAGATCGGTGTGGCCCGGGGAGCTGTTTTTT.

The sample holds many counts of this clonotype. The chain links TRBV5-1 to TRBJ2-7, with TRBD1 matching 9 bases. Germline CDR1 SGHRS, CDR2 YFSETQ. After removal of 4 bases from V and 3 bases from J, the junction contained 5 bases not matched to a gene. The CDR3 length is 14 residues. This CDR3 is CASSRGDRDYEQYF. CDR3 coding DNA: TGCGCCAGCAGCCGAGGGGACAGGGACTACGAGCAGTACTTC.

This clonotype was recorded at least ten times. The CDR3 DNA is TGCAGTGCTAGAGATCGAGGTGTCCTAGAGACCCAGTACTTC. The encoded protein is CSARDRGVLETQYF. This chain links TRBV20-1 with TRBJ2-5; no reliable D call. The V gene's germline CDR1 is DFQATT and CDR2 SNEGSKA (reference sequence). Trimming shortened V by 0 bases and J by 4 bases, and 12 bases separated the two germline ends. The CDR3 consists of 14 residues.

The table lists this clonotype with many counts. The chain recombines TRBV28 with TRBJ2-7; 9 nucleotides match TRBD1. The germline CDR1 and CDR2 sequences are MDHEN and SYDVKM. The CDR3 is made up of 13 amino acids. Trimming removed 7 bases from V and 4 bases from J; junction bases left unmatched: 5. The chain's CDR3 is CASTKQGAYEQYF. CDR3 sequence (DNA): TGTGCCAGCACTAAACAGGGGGCTTACGAGCAGTACTTC.

The chain combines TRBV12-3 or TRBV12-4 with TRBJ2-6; TRBD1 agrees at 7 bases. The CDR3 loop spans 15 amino acids. V lost 6 bases, J lost 2 bases, and 4 bases stayed unmatched. CDR3 sequence (DNA): TGTGCCAGCAGCGCCGGGACAGCTGGGGCCAACGTCCTGACTTTC. Amino acids: CASSAGTAGANVLTF.

This clonotype was picked up a small number of times. This rearrangement joins TRBV15 to TRBJ2-1; 9 bases are shared with TRBD2. Trimming cost V 3 bases and J 0 bases; bases outside gene matches: 15. CDR3 length: 20 residues. The V gene's germline CDR1 is LNHNV and CDR2 YYDKDF (reference sequence). In DNA, the CDR3 is TGTGCCACCAGCAGCAAGGGCATGCAGGCGGGAGGGAGCTCCTACAATGAGCAGTTCTTC. This sequence encodes CATSSKGMQAGGSSYNEQFF.

This clonotype was found many times. This rearrangement joins TRBV5-8 to TRBJ2-2; possibly TRBD1 for D (5 bases). CDR1 and CDR2 (germline): SGHTS, YDEGEE. V was cut by 4 bases and J by 1 base, with 8 bases left in between. This CDR3 comprises 14 residues. CDR3 protein: CASSGTGNTGELFF. CDR3 sequence (DNA): TGTGCCAGCAGCGGAACAGGGAACACCGGGGAGCTGTTTTTT.

In this sample, this clonotype turned up many times. This chain joins TRBV7-8 and TRBJ2-1, with D maybe TRBD1 (5 bases). There are 15 residues in the CDR3. Germline loops: CDR1 SGHVS, CDR2 FQNEAQ. V shed 2 bases and J shed 9 bases, with 17 bases lying between them. CDR3 coding DNA: TGTGCCAGCAGCTTACTTTTAAGGGGAAACATTGAGCAGTTCTTC. It yields the protein CASSLLLRGNIEQFF.

The sample holds many counts of this clonotype. The chain joins TRBV7-8 to TRBJ2-1; the D gene could be TRBD1 or TRBD2 (6 bases each). Between the trimmed V and J ends, which lost 5 bases and 3 bases, there was a span of 17 bases. Germline V lookup: CDR1 SGHVS, CDR2 FQNEAQ. The CDR3 is 16 amino acids. This chain's CDR3 is CASSRGRRGDYNEQFF. In DNA, the CDR3 is TGTGCCAGCAGCCGGGGGCGTCGGGGAGACTACAATGAGCAGTTCTTC.

The chain recombines TRBV4-1 with TRBJ1-4; no definite D call. The CDR3 covers 16 residues. CDR1 and CDR2 from the germline V gene are MGHRA and YSYEKL. Trimming left V 4 bases short and J 8 bases short, with 20 bases between. The CDR3 reads CASSPFSGKLGEKLFF. The CDR3 DNA follows: TGCGCCAGCAGCCCTTTTTCTGGAAAGCTGGGGGAAAAACTGTTTTTT.

The chain employs TRBV6-1 and TRBJ2-1; 14 bases agree with TRBD2. V trimming: 8 bases; J trimming: 9 bases; junction bases outside the gene matches: 9. This CDR3 comprises 15 residues. The germline gives CDR1 MNHNS, CDR2 SASEGT. As DNA, the CDR3 is TGTGCCAGCCTGCCGGGACTAGCGGGAGTGGGTGAGCAGTTCTTC. Its protein product is CASLPGLAGVGEQFF.

This clonotype was seen many times. This CDR3 is CASSTRTPLMGDSYNEQFF. The CDR3 DNA is TGTGCCAGCAGTACTCGGACACCACTTATGGGGGATTCCTACAATGAGCAGTTCTTC. The chain carries TRBV28 and TRBJ2-1; D could derive from TRBD1 or TRBD2 (5 bases each). The germline gives CDR1 MDHEN, CDR2 SYDVKM. This CDR3 has 19 amino acids. V was trimmed by 5 bases and J by 1 base, leaving 24 bases between them.